Listed below are T cell receptor beta chains from one sample, sequenced in a study of vaccination and CD4 T cells after COVID-19. Via MiXCR, TCRdb re-called the PCR reads, giving one row per CDR3 protein. The repertoire includes roughly 20,000 distinct CDR3 sequences, 60% of them detected once, and 8.5% to 10% sits in the top ten. These receptors have no known antigen. The sample in question was CD4+ T cells from blood, cultured in vitro, obtained after SARS-CoV-2 vaccination. Receptor source: a human donor who had recovered from COVID-19. Both conserved end residues are part of each CDR3. The order of the fields is J gene, V gene, CDR3 protein.

>TRBJ2-7|TRBV7-2
CASSLRPRGVYEQYF
>TRBJ1-2|TRBV11-2
CASSRWVRDGYTF
>TRBJ1-5|TRBV20-1
CSAHRTGPNQPQHF
>TRBJ1-5|TRBV27
CASSLSGRYNQPQHF
>TRBJ2-5|TRBV11-3
CASSPVGSGETQYF
>TRBJ1-5|TRBV19
CASSRAGDQPQHF
>TRBJ2-5|TRBV19
CASSPQTGPQTQYF
>TRBJ2-3|TRBV5-1
CATQFAAGTDTQYF
>TRBJ1-2|TRBV5-4
CASSLGSRISLAGDGYTF
>TRBJ2-6|TRBV6-1
CASSPSPGANVLTF
>TRBJ1-1|TRBV5-6
CASSFGGNTEAFF
>TRBJ1-4|TRBV20-1
CSATLTANEKLFF
>TRBJ1-2|TRBV5-1
CASSFSSYGYTF
>TRBJ1-2|TRBV20-1
CSAPTSNYGYTF
>TRBJ2-5|TRBV6-5
CASSSYRGTQYF
>TRBJ1-1|TRBV6-1
CASVGGQGASTEAFF
>TRBJ2-3|TRBV21-1
CTSGSRTDTQYF
>TRBJ1-1|TRBV11-3
CASSPRTGLNTEAFF
>TRBJ1-1|TRBV7-3
CASSLTGRRTEAFF
>TRBJ1-3|TRBV15
CATSREGPSGNTIYF
>TRBJ1-2|TRBV12-3/TRBV12-4
CASSPGTASYGYTF
>TRBJ2-1|TRBV6-1
CASSKLAGGQGEQFF
>TRBJ2-1|TRBV20-1
CSAEGQGPNEQFF
>TRBJ2-5|TRBV11-3
CASSLAGGETQYF
>TRBJ1-5|TRBV19
CASSIFQGGNQPQHF
>TRBJ1-5|TRBV19
CASSLFGQPQHF